This passage covers 25 T cell receptor beta chains from one sample sequenced in a study of blood T cell repertoires in COVID-19. The data were produced by immunoSEQ multiplex PCR, yet TCRdb's version contains in-frame clones alone and is incomplete. The sample holds more than 350,000 clones, nearly 90% seen once. Specimen: PBMCs or T cells enriched from blood (not recorded which). The receptors derive from a woman aged 18-30 years who had been exposed to COVID-19.

The CDR3 DNA is TGTGCCAGCAGTGGGCCCAGGTCGGGGAGGGGGAACTATGGCTACACCTTC. As protein: CASSGPRSGRGNYGYTF. This rearrangement joins TRBV2 to TRBJ1-2, with D possibly matching TRBD1 (6 bases). This CDR3 is 17 amino acids long. Trimming took 4 bases from V and 2 from J, leaving 20 bases between them. Germline values: CDR1 SNHLY, CDR2 FYNNEI.

The gene calls are TRBV2 and TRBJ2-3, with 9 bases matching TRBD1. The ends lost 10 bases at V and 2 bases at J; junction bases unmatched: 7. Germline V gene data show CDR1 as SNHLY and CDR2 as FYNNEI. CDR3 size: 14 residues. CDR3 protein: CATYRGHFTDTQYF. CDR3 DNA sequence: TGTGCCACCTACAGGGGGCACTTCACAGATACGCAGTATTTT.

The chain has TRBV2 and TRBJ2-5; unclear D gene. Germline values: CDR1 SNHLY, CDR2 FYNNEI. The V end was cut by 4 bases, the J end by 0 bases, with 6 bases between. The CDR3 runs 13 residues. For the CDR3, the DNA is TGTGCCAGCAGTGTGGCCGACCAAGAGACCCAGTACTTC. It is translated as CASSVADQETQYF.

The J gene is TRBJ2-3, the V gene TRBV7-2; D is possibly TRBD2 (5 bases). The CDR3 covers 15 residues. V was pared by 2 bases and J by 5 bases, with 14 bases between. Germline loops: CDR1 SGHTA, CDR2 FQGNSA. DNA for the CDR3: TGTGCCAGCAGCTTACTGGGGAGCGGACGAGATACGCAGTATTTT. It codes for CASSLLGSGRDTQYF.

This clone has a single count. The chain employs TRBV5-1 and TRBJ2-3; 11 nucleotides align to TRBD2. The CDR3 is 18 residues long. Germline V gives CDR1 SGHRS, CDR2 YFSETQ. Unmatched junction bases numbered 10, after V lost 4 bases and J lost 0 bases. The CDR3 nucleotides are TGCGCCAGCAGCATGATAGCGGGGGGGCCTTTCAGCACAGATACGCAGTATTTT. Protein: CASSMIAGGPFSTDTQYF.

The DNA for the CDR3 is TGTGCCAGCAGCTTAGTTAGGACACAGAACACTGAAGCTTTCTTT. Its translation is CASSLVRTQNTEAFF. V is TRBV7-2 and J is TRBJ1-1; the D gene is possibly TRBD1 (5 bases). The CDR3 loop spans 15 amino acids. Trimming took off 1 base at V and 1 base at J, with 10 bases between the two ends. Germline assignment: CDR1 SGHTA and CDR2 FQGNSA.

This chain joins TRBV28 and TRBJ1-4; 8 positions match TRBD1. Per the germline V gene, CDR1 is MDHEN and CDR2 is SYDVKM. J was trimmed by 6 bases and V by 6 bases; bases with no gene match: 6. This CDR3 is 14 amino acids long. The CDR3 loop reads CASRMDRVDEKLFF. CDR3 nucleotides: TGTGCCAGCAGGATGGACAGGGTGGATGAAAAACTGTTTTTT.

This chain joins TRBV6-5 and TRBJ1-1; D remains unclear. CDR1 and CDR2 from the germline V gene are MNHEY and SVGAGI. The CDR3 has 15 amino acids. Between the trimmed V and J ends, which lost 4 bases and 5 bases, there was a span of 17 bases. The CDR3 loop is CASSFDPGTGTEAFF. The CDR3 DNA reads TGTGCCAGCAGTTTTGACCCGGGTACCGGAACTGAAGCTTTCTTT.

This chain connects TRBV18 to TRBJ1-1; D gene ambiguous. CDR1 and CDR2 (germline): KGHSH, LQKENI. V gave up 0 bases and J gave up 2 bases, with 16 bases separating them. The CDR3 length is 17 residues. The CDR3 region is CASSPPVSERSNTEAFF. The CDR3 DNA sequence: TGTGCCAGCTCACCACCAGTTTCGGAGAGGAGCAACACTGAAGCTTTCTTT.

This clone was seen only a few times. The CDR3 sequence is CASSPTGQENYNSPLHF. Written as DNA, the CDR3 is TGTGCCAGCTCACCCACAGGGCAGGAGAACTATAATTCACCCCTCCACTTT. The chain combines TRBV18 with TRBJ1-6, with D perhaps matching TRBD1 (6 bases). Germline CDR1 and CDR2: KGHSH and LQKENI. Between the trimmed V and J ends, which lost 3 bases and 3 bases, there was a span of 15 bases. This CDR3 spans 17 amino acids.

The rearrangement uses TRBV24-1 and TRBJ2-3; weak D call: TRBD1 (5 bases). The CDR3 runs to 15 residues. Per the germline V gene, CDR1 is KGHDR and CDR2 is SFDVKD. V lost 3 bases and J lost 0, with 9 bases in between. In nucleotides, the CDR3 is TGTGCCACCAGTGATACAGGAGCTAGCACAGATACGCAGTATTTT. Its protein product is CATSDTGASTDTQYF.

This clone appeared a single time. This chain uses TRBV11-2 with TRBJ1-3; D call uncertain. Deletions cut 2 bases from V and 0 bases from J, with 5 bases between. The CDR3 runs to 14 residues. Germline loops: CDR1 SGHAT, CDR2 FQNNGV. The CDR3 loop reads CASSLQISGNTIYF. The DNA of the CDR3 is TGTGCCAGCAGCTTACAGATCTCTGGAAACACCATATATTTT.

In this sample, this clone turned up once. The chain uses TRBV3-1 (or the pseudogene TRBV3-2) and TRBJ1-5; 7 nucleotides agree with TRBD1. V shed 5 bases and J 1 base; nucleotides not matched to a gene: 5. The germline V gene has CDR1 LGHDT and CDR2 YNNKEL (reference sequence). The CDR3 covers 15 residues. This chain's CDR3 is CASSEGTASNQPQHF. For the CDR3, the DNA is TGTGCCAGCAGCGAGGGGACAGCGAGCAATCAGCCCCAGCATTTT.

The count of this clone is one. The junction and the germline gene differ at one end; a read error may be behind it. The chain couples TRBV13 to TRBJ1-1, with 7 positions matching TRBD1. Looked up from germline, CDR1 is PRHDT and CDR2 is FYEKMQ (reference sequence). The CDR3 is 13 amino acids. The CDR3 DNA is TGTGCCAGCAGCTCCTCCACAGGGGCCAGACGGGACTTT. Residues: CASSSSTGARRDF.

The rearrangement links TRBV9 to TRBJ1-2; 7 bases are shared with TRBD1. V shed 3 bases and J 6 bases; nucleotides not matched to a gene: 8. The germline CDR1 and CDR2 sequences are SGDLS and YYNGEE. The CDR3 runs 14 residues. The CDR3 is CASSARGQGDGYTF. DNA for the CDR3: TGTGCCAGCAGCGCCCGTGGGCAGGGGGATGGCTACACCTTC.

The V gene is TRBV6-6, the J gene TRBJ1-5; TRBD1 matches 9 bases. Trimming took 5 bases from V and 11 from J; bases not matched to a gene: 4. From germline, CDR1 is MNHNY and CDR2 SVGAGI (reference sequence). The CDR3 is 12 residues long. CDR3 nucleotides: TGTGCCAGCAGTACTTGGGACAGGGCCCAGCATTTT. Amino acids: CASSTWDRAQHF.

The CDR3 nucleotides read TGCGCCAGCAGCCGGGGGGACAGCTCCTACGAGCAGTACTTC. Its protein product is CASSRGDSSYEQYF. The V call is TRBV4-1, the J call TRBJ2-7; TRBD1 is a possible D gene (7 bases). V was shortened by 4 bases and J by 0 bases, with 10 bases between the two germline ends. Per the germline V gene, CDR1 is MGHRA and CDR2 is YSYEKL. The CDR3 totals 14 residues.

The chain links TRBV6-1 to TRBJ2-1; the D is unclear. This CDR3 comprises 14 residues. The ends were cut back, 3 bases at V and 4 bases at J, with 10 bases in the middle. Germline V gene sequence: CDR1 MNHNS, CDR2 SASEGT. Written as DNA, the CDR3 is TGTGCCAGCAGTGAGAGGAGCGCTTACAATGAGCAGTTCTTC. It translates to CASSERSAYNEQFF.

This rearrangement joins TRBV30 to TRBJ1-1; a weak D match, TRBD1 (5 bases). CDR3 length equals 14 residues. Germline CDR1 and CDR2: GTSNPN and SVGIG (reference sequence). Trimming shortened V by 1 base and J by 5 bases, and 14 bases separated the two germline ends. CDR3 residues: CAWSGGQGGTEAFF. For the CDR3, the DNA is TGTGCCTGGAGTGGAGGCCAGGGAGGAACTGAAGCTTTCTTT.

The rearrangement uses TRBV5-1 and TRBJ2-1, with 10 nucleotides matching TRBD2. This CDR3 spans 16 amino acids. Germline V CDR1 and CDR2: SGHRS, YFSETQ. V lost 4 bases to trimming and J lost 2 bases; unmatched junction nucleotides: 6. The CDR3 spells CASSTNLAGAYNEQFF. The CDR3 DNA reads TGCGCCAGCAGCACGAACCTAGCGGGGGCCTACAATGAGCAGTTCTTC.

For the CDR3, the DNA is TGTGCCACCAGCAGAGATTGGACAGGGGATGAACCCCAGCATTTT. Translating gives CATSRDWTGDEPQHF. The V call is TRBV15, the J call TRBJ1-5; 9 bases match TRBD1. J gave up 10 bases and V 0 bases, and 7 bases lay outside the gene matches. The CDR3 length is 15 residues. The germline V gene has CDR1 LNHNV and CDR2 YYDKDF (reference sequence).

This clone has only one observation. This chain uses TRBV6-5 with TRBJ1-2; 9 bases line up with TRBD1. This CDR3 has 13 residues. The germline V gene has CDR1 MNHEY and CDR2 SVGAGI. V lost 6 bases to trimming and J lost 4 bases; unmatched junction nucleotides: 3. Here the CDR3 DNA reads TGTGCCAGCAGACAGGGGGCGAGCTATGGCTACACCTTC. Its translation is CASRQGASYGYTF.

The gene calls are TRBV7-3 and TRBJ1-2, with 9 bases lining up with TRBD1. V lost 5 bases, J lost 7 bases, and 5 bases stayed unmatched. CDR3 length: 13 residues. Germline V CDR1 and CDR2: SGHTA, FQGTGA. The CDR3 DNA is TGTGCCAGCAGCGGTCGGGGACAGGGTGGCTACACCTTC. Its translation: CASSGRGQGGYTF.

The chain carries TRBV6-5 and TRBJ2-3; D ambiguous. Trimming took 6 bases from V and 6 from J, leaving 7 bases between them. The CDR3 runs to 11 residues. Germline V gene sequence: CDR1 MNHEY, CDR2 SVGAGI. The CDR3 region is CASRRWDTQYF. CDR3 coding DNA: TGTGCCAGCAGGAGGTGGGATACGCAGTATTTT.

Here the CDR3 reads CASSPWTSGLSYNEQFF. Here the CDR3 DNA reads TGTGCCAGTAGTCCCTGGACTAGCGGACTCTCCTACAATGAGCAGTTCTTC. The chain has TRBV19 and TRBJ2-1, with 10 nucleotides matching TRBD2. In germline, CDR1 is LNHDA, CDR2 SQIVND (reference sequence). Trimming cost V 5 bases and J 0 bases; bases outside gene matches: 7. This CDR3 spans 17 amino acids.